This T cell receptor beta chain appears in the sequencing data of a study of PD-1 blockade in classical Hodgkin lymphoma. Findings of the study overall: Excluded were patients who started nivolumab under 1 year after ASCT, a group that had lower diversity. CD4+ TCR diversity, unlike CD8+, rose significantly by C4D1. At baseline, newly diagnosed patients reportedly showed less TCR diversity than healthy donors. For complete responders, baseline diversity was comparable to that of newly diagnosed patients.

In every patient, relapse followed autologous stem cell transplantation, while exposure to brentuximab vedotin differed. Details on this clone: Antigen unknown.

CDR1 is GTSNPN and CDR2 is SVGIG in the germline V gene (reference sequence). Deletions cut 5 bases from V and 2 bases from J, with 16 bases between. The CDR3 covers 15 residues. Sequenced by immunoSEQ multiplex PCR; TCRdb stores in-frame clones only, minus some. Altogether fewer than 15,000 clones are present, more than 85% being singletons, with the ten largest covering roughly a tenth. The chain links TRBV30 to TRBJ1-3; possible D gene TRBD1, 6 bases. The clonotype originates from a human donor with classical Hodgkin lymphoma. The source was peripheral blood mononuclear cells (PBMCs), collected at baseline. The CDR3 DNA reads as TGTGCCTGGCAAGGACAGCCCGATCCTGGAAACACCATATATTTT. Protein product: CAWQGQPDPGNTIYF. The full variable domain, completed using reference TRBV30 and TRBJ1-3, is SQTIHQWPATLVQPVGSPLSLECTVEGTSNPNLYWYRQAAGRGLQLLFYSVGIGQISSEVPQNLSASRPQDRQFILSSKKLLLSDSGFYLCAWQGQPDPGNTIYFGEGSWLTVV.